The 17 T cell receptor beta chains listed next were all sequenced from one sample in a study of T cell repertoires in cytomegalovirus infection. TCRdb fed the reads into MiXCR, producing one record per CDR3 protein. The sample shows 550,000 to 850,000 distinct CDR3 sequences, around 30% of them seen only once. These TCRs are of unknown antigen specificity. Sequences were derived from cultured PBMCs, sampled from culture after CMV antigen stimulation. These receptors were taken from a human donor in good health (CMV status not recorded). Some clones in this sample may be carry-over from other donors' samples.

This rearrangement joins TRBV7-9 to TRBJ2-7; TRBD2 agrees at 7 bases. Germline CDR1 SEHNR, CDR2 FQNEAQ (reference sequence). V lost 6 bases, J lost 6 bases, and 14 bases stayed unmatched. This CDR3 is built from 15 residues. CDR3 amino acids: CASSSAWRETGEQYF. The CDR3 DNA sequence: TGTGCCAGCAGTTCAGCTTGGCGGGAGACCGGCGAGCAGTACTTC.

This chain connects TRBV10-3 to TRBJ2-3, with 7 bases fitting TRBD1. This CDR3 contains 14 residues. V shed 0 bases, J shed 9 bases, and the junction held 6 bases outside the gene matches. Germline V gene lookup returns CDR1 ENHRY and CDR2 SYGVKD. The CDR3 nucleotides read TGTGCCATCAGTGAGTCGTCGGCAGGGGGAACGCAGTATTTT. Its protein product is CAISESSAGGTQYF.

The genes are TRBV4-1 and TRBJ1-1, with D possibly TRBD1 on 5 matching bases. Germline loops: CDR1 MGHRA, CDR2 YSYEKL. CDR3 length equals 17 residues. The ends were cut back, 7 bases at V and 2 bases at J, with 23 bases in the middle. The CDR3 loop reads CASNLFGAAVGNTEAFF. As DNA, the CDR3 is TGCGCCAGCAACCTTTTCGGGGCCGCCGTAGGCAACACTGAAGCTTTCTTT.

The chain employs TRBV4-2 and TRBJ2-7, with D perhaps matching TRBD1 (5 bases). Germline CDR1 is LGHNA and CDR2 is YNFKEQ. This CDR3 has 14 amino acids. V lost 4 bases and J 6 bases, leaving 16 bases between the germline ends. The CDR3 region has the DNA TGTGCCAGCAGCCCTGTGGACACAATCCCCGAGCAGTACTTC. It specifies CASSPVDTIPEQYF.

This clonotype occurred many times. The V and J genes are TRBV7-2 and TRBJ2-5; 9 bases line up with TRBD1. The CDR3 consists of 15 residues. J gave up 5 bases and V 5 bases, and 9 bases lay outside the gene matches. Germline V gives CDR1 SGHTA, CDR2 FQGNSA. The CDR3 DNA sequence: TGTGCCAGCAGCCCCTCGCGGGACAGGGTGGAGACCCAGTACTTC. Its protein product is CASSPSRDRVETQYF.

CDR3 loop: CASSFSDRVNEQFF. The CDR3 DNA sequence: TGTGCCAGCAGTTTTTCCGACAGGGTCAATGAGCAGTTCTTC. The rearrangement joins TRBV27 to TRBJ2-1, with 7 bases that match TRBD1. There are 14 residues in the CDR3. Germline V gene lookup returns CDR1 MNHEY and CDR2 SMNVEV (reference sequence). The junction had 5 bases not matched to a gene; V was cut back by 3 bases and J by 6 bases.

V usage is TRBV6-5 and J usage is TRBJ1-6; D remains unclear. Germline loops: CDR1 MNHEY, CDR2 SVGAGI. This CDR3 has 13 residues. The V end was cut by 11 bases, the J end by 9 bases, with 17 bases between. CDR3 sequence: CAAHRAPTSPLHF. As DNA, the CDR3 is TGTGCCGCCCACCGGGCCCCGACTTCACCCCTCCACTTT.

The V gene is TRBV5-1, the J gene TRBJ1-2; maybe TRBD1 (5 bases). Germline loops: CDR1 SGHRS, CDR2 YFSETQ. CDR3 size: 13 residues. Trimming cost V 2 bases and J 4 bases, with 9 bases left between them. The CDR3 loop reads CASSLIDSYGYTF. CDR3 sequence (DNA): TGCGCCAGCAGCTTAATCGACAGCTATGGCTACACCTTC. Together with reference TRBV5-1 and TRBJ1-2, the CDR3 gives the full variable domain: KAGVTQTPRYLIKTRGQQVTLSCSPISGHRSVSWYQQTPGQGLQFLFEYFSETQRNKGNFPGRFSGRQFSNSRSEMNVSTLELGDSALYLCASSLIDSYGYTFGSGTRLTVV.

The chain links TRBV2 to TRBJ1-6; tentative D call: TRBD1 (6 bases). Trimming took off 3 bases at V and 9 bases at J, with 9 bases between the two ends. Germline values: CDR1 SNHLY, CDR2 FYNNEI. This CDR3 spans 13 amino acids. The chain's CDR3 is CASSEQGLSPLHF. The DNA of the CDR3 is TGTGCCAGCAGTGAGCAGGGGCTTTCACCCCTCCACTTT.

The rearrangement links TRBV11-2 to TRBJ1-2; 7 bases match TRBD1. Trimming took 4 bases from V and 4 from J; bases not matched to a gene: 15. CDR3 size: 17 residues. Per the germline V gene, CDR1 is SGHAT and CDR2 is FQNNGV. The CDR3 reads CASSSPDRAPPIYGYTF. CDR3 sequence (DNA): TGTGCCAGCAGCTCCCCTGACAGGGCCCCTCCGATCTATGGCTACACCTTC.

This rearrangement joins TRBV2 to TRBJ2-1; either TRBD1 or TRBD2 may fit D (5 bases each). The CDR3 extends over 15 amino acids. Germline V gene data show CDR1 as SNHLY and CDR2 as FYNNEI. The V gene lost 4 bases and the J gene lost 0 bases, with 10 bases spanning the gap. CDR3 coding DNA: TGTGCCAGCAGTGTCGGGGCCGGCTCCTACAATGAGCAGTTCTTC. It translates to CASSVGAGSYNEQFF.

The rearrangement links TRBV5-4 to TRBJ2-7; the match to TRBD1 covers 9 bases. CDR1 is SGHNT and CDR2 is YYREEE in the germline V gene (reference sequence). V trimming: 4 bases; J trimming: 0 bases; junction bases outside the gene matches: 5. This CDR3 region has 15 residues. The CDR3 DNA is TGTGCCAGCAGCCAGGACAGGGGAAGCTCCTACGAGCAGTACTTC. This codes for CASSQDRGSSYEQYF. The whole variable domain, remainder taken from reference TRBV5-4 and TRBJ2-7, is ETGVTQSPTHLIKTRGQQVTLRCSSQSGHNTVSWYQQALGQGPQFIFQYYREEENGRGNFPPRFSGLQFPNYSSELNVNALELDDSALYLCASSQDRGSSYEQYFGPGTRLTVT.

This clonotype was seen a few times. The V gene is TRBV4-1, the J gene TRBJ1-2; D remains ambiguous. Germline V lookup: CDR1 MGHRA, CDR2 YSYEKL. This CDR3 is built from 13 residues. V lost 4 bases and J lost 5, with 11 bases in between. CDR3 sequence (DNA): TGCGCCAGCAGCCCTACGCCGGGGTATGGCTACACCTTC. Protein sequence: CASSPTPGYGYTF.

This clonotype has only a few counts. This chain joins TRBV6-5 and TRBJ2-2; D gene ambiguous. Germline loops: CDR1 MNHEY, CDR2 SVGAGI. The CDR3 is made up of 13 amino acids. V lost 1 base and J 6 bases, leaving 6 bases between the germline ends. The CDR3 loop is CASSYWSAGELFF. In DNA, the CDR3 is TGTGCCAGCAGTTACTGGTCCGCCGGGGAGCTGTTTTTT.

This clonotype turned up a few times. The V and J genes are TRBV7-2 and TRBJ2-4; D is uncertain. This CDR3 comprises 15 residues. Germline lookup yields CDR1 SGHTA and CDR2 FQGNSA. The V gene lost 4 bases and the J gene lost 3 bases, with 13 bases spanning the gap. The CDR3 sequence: CASSSGPAGKNIQYF. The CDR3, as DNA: TGTGCCAGCAGCTCCGGGCCAGCTGGCAAAAACATTCAGTACTTC.

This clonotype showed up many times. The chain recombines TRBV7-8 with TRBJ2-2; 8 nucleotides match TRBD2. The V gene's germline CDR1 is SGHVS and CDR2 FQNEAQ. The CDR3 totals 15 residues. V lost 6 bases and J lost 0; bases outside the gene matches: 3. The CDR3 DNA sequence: TGTGCCAGCAGATTTAGCGGGACGAACACCGGGGAGCTGTTTTTT. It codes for CASRFSGTNTGELFF.

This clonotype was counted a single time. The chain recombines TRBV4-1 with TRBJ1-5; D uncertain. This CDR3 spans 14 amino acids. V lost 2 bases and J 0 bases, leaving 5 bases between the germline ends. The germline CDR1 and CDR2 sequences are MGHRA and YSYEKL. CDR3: CASSQYGSNQPQHF. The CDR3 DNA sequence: TGCGCCAGCAGCCAATATGGTAGCAATCAGCCCCAGCATTTT.